Given below is one T cell receptor beta chain in context. Its target is not known. This record belongs to a study of OX40 agonist ivuxolimab in advanced cancers. Study-wide background: The treatment was a fully human IgG2 OX40 agonist, ivuxolimab. Study conclusions and caveats: Partial responders receiving 0.1-3.0 mg/kg showed among the lowest clonal expansion.

Libraries were prepared by immunoSEQ multiplex PCR; TCRdb keeps only in-frame clonotypes and omits some of them. The sample includes tens of thousands of clones, around 91% of them seen just once. V was clipped by 4 bases and J by 7 bases; unmatched bases: 4. Germline V gene sequence: CDR1 SEHNR, CDR2 FQNEAQ (reference sequence). The CDR3 totals 14 residues. Sequencing used CD4+ or CD8+ T cells sorted from blood, obtained in a trial of the OX40 agonist ivuxolimab. The TCR comes from an adult with an advanced solid tumor such as melanoma, head and neck, liver or kidney cancer. This chain connects TRBV7-9 to TRBJ2-1; TRBD1 matches at 10 bases. The CDR3 is CASSSGTGVNEQFF. For the CDR3, the DNA is TGTGCCAGCAGCTCCGGGACAGGGGTGAATGAGCAGTTCTTC.